The 6 T cell receptor beta chains given below trace back to one sample, sequenced in a study of shared clonotypes between healthy human individuals. Assay: immunoSEQ multiplex PCR; the TCRdb copy retains only in-frame clones and omits some. The sample shows around 2.1 million clones, around 93% of them seen only once. Naive CD8 isolation took CD45RO-negative cells positively selected for CCR7 and excluded terminally differentiated effector memory CD45RA+ cells. Input material: naive CD8+ T cells from PBMCs. The receptor source for this set is a man aged 18 to 29 in good health. Some clones in this sample may be carry-over from other donors' samples.

The chain employs TRBV2 and TRBJ2-7; 9 nucleotides agree with TRBD2. The germline V gene encodes CDR1 SNHLY and CDR2 FYNNEI. The CDR3 totals 14 residues. The J segment lost 3 bases and the V segment lost 3 bases, leaving 3 bases of the junction unmatched. The CDR3 is CASSDIAGDYEQYF. Written as DNA, the CDR3 is TGTGCCAGCAGTGACATAGCGGGGGACTACGAGCAGTACTTC.

V is TRBV9 and J is TRBJ1-2, with a tentative D call TRBD1 (6 bases). Looked up from germline, CDR1 is SGDLS and CDR2 is YYNGEE. This CDR3 is 16 amino acids long. Trimming cost V 4 bases and J 8 bases, with 24 bases left between them. CDR3 bases: TGTGCCAGCAGCACCTTACAGGGAGCCCCCTCGGGGGGCTACACCTTC. It is translated as CASSTLQGAPSGGYTF. The full variable domain, rest sourced from reference TRBV9 and TRBJ1-2, is DSGVTQTPKHLITATGQRVTLRCSPRSGDLSVYWYQQSLDQGLQFLIQYYNGEERAKGNILERFSAQQFPDLHSELNLSSLELGDSALYFCASSTLQGAPSGGYTFGSGTRLTVV.

This chain connects TRBV6-5 to TRBJ2-1; possible D gene TRBD1, 5 bases. V was cut by 10 bases and J by 4 bases, with 14 bases left in between. CDR3 length: 13 amino acids. In germline, CDR1 is MNHEY, CDR2 SVGAGI. The CDR3 DNA is TGTGCCACGCCCAGGGAATCATACAATGAGCAGTTCTTC. Translation: CATPRESYNEQFF.

V gene TRBV7-3 combines with J gene TRBJ2-1; 11 nucleotides agree with TRBD1. V was pared by 5 bases and J by 8 bases, with 8 bases of the junction left unmatched. The CDR3 is made up of 15 amino acids. The germline V gene has CDR1 SGHTA and CDR2 FQGTGA. The CDR3 nucleotides read TGTGCCAGCAGCCCTTCGGGACAGGGGGGTGATGAGCAGTTCTTC. As protein: CASSPSGQGGDEQFF.

The chain links TRBV29-1 to TRBJ2-1; D call uncertain. Germline CDR1 SQVTM, CDR2 ANQGSEA. The ends were cut back, 7 bases at V and 7 bases at J, with 11 bases in the middle. This CDR3 region has 11 residues. The CDR3 loop is CSARLANEQFF. CDR3 nucleotide sequence: TGCAGCGCACGTTTAGCAAATGAGCAGTTCTTC.

The rearrangement links TRBV7-8 to TRBJ2-3; tentatively, D is TRBD1 or TRBD2 (5 bases each). CDR3 length: 13 residues. The ends were cut back, 3 bases at V and 8 bases at J, with 12 bases in the middle. CDR1 and CDR2 (germline): SGHVS, FQNEAQ. The CDR3 nucleotides are TGTGCCAGCAGCTTGGGACCCAGCGGTACGCAGTATTTT. Protein product: CASSLGPSGTQYF. The whole variable domain, remainder taken from reference TRBV7-8 and TRBJ2-3, is GAGVSQSPRYKVAKRGQDVALRCDPISGHVSLFWYQQALGQGPEFLTYFQNEAQLDKSGLPSDRFFAERPEGSVSTLKIQRTQQEDSAVYLCASSLGPSGTQYFGPGTRLTVL.